The 9 T cell receptor beta chains listed next were all sequenced from one sample in a study of technical replicates of blood from several donors. The repertoire was sequenced with immunoSEQ multiplex PCR; TCRdb's copy has only in-frame clones and lacks some. The table shows 95,000 or so clones, with 85% to 95% occurring only once. The specimen sequenced was T cells isolated from PBMCs. The source is a human donor in good health.

The genes are TRBV11-3 and TRBJ2-1; 8 nucleotides align to TRBD1. The germline CDR1 and CDR2 sequences are SGHNT and YENEEA. The V and J ends lost 4 bases and 8 bases, in that order; junction bases with no gene match: 1. The CDR3 is 12 residues long. CDR3 bases: TGTGCCAGCAGCTGGACAGGGTATGAGCAGTTCTTC. Translating gives CASSWTGYEQFF.

In DNA form, the CDR3 reads TGTGCCAGCAGCCCACATCTCCAAATGAACACTGAAGCTTTCTTT. Its translation is CASSPHLQMNTEAFF. This chain links TRBV14 with TRBJ1-1; no definite D call. Germline lookup yields CDR1 SGHDN and CDR2 FVKESK. The V end lost 4 bases, the J end lost 0 bases, and 12 bases lay between the germline ends. The CDR3 length is 15 residues.

This clone was recorded once. This rearrangement joins TRBV19 to TRBJ2-3, with D uncertain. CDR3 length: 13 amino acids. Germline CDR1 and CDR2: LNHDA and SQIVND (reference sequence). Trimming pared 3 bases from V and 5 bases from J, leaving 9 bases between. In DNA, the CDR3 is TGTGCCAGTAGTATCGCGCGGCTAGATACGCAGTATTTT. This codes for CASSIARLDTQYF.

About this clone: At the DNA level, this CDR3 is encoded by other sequences in the same sample as well. The chain has TRBV6-1 and TRBJ2-7; the D is unclear. CDR1 is MNHNS and CDR2 is SASEGT in the germline V gene. The CDR3 covers 14 residues. V was pared by 3 bases and J by 0 bases, with 9 bases between. For the CDR3, the DNA is TGTGCCAGCAGTGACTGGGCAGGCTCCTACGAGCAGTACTTC. Residues: CASSDWAGSYEQYF.

The gene calls are TRBV6-6 and TRBJ2-7; 8 nucleotides match TRBD2. Germline V gives CDR1 MNHNY, CDR2 SVGAGI (reference sequence). The J segment lost 3 bases and the V segment lost 2 bases, leaving 9 bases of the junction unmatched. The CDR3 is made up of 16 amino acids. The CDR3 DNA follows: TGTGCCAGCAGTTACAGGACGGGAGGGCTTAACTACGAGCAGTACTTC. As protein: CASSYRTGGLNYEQYF.

The J gene is TRBJ2-7, the V gene TRBV5-6, with 7 bases that match TRBD1. V lost 3 bases and J lost 3; bases outside the gene matches: 3. The CDR3 loop spans 13 amino acids. Looked up from germline, CDR1 is SGHDT and CDR2 is YYEEEE. The CDR3 sequence: CASSWDRNYEQYF. The CDR3 nucleotides read TGTGCCAGCAGCTGGGACAGAAACTACGAGCAGTACTTC. The full variable domain, with the rest looked up from reference TRBV5-6 and TRBJ2-7, is DAGVTQSPTHLIKTRGQQVTLRCSPKSGHDTVSWYQQALGQGPQFIFQYYEEEERQRGNFPDRFSGHQFPNYSSELNVNALLLGDSALYLCASSWDRNYEQYFGPGTRLTVT.

The J gene is TRBJ2-1, the V gene TRBV13; 9 nucleotides align to TRBD2. The CDR3 has 17 residues. Per germline, CDR1 PRHDT and CDR2 FYEKMQ (reference sequence). V gave up 1 base and J gave up 7 bases; unmatched junction bases: 11. CDR3 sequence reads: CASSLVGVAGVLNEQFF. The DNA of the CDR3 is TGTGCCAGCAGCTTAGTAGGGGTAGCGGGAGTTCTGAATGAGCAGTTCTTC.

V usage is TRBV5-6 and J usage is TRBJ1-2; 10 bases map to TRBD1. This CDR3 is built from 16 residues. Germline values: CDR1 SGHDT, CDR2 YYEEEE. The V and J ends lost 0 bases and 3 bases, in that order; junction bases with no gene match: 5. As DNA, the CDR3 is TGTGCCAGCAGCTTGGATCGGACAGGGGGTTACTATGGCTACACCTTC. Protein sequence: CASSLDRTGGYYGYTF.

The chain has TRBV23-1 and TRBJ2-1; 7 bases fit TRBD1. TRBV23-1 qualifies as an ORF whose function is uncertain. The CDR3 extends over 15 amino acids. V lost 4 bases and J lost 3; bases outside the gene matches: 6. The CDR3 is CASSPRDRHYNEQFF. The CDR3 DNA reads as TGCGCCAGCAGTCCTCGGGACAGACACTACAATGAGCAGTTCTTC.